This T cell receptor (beta chain) was captured in a study of breast tumors, draining lymph nodes, adjacent tissues. This clonotype was picked up many times. Its antigen remains unknown. The lymph nodes were axillary draining lymph nodes from breast cancer patients. TCRdb fed the multiplex PCR reads into MiXCR, producing one record per CDR3 protein. The sample lists under 150,000 distinct CDR3 sequences; about 20% were seen once. Study-wide findings and caveats: Luminal-like breast cancer showed significantly higher tumor–nontumor repertoire similarity than basal-like. Tumor TCR diversity was below lymph nodes but above nontumor tissue. That most tumor T cells come from lymph nodes remained unproven.

This TCR derives from a female donor with breast cancer. Some clones in this sample may be carry-over from other donors' samples. The sample was axillary lymph node tissue.

CDR3 region: CASSIIRGYHGYTF. The CDR3, as DNA: TGTGCCAGTAGTATAATCCGAGGGTACCATGGCTACACCTTC. The chain is built from TRBV19 and TRBJ1-2, with no clear D. CDR3 length: 14 residues. Germline assignment: CDR1 LNHDA and CDR2 SQIVND (reference sequence). V dropped 2 bases and J dropped 6 bases, with 13 bases sitting between them.